These T cell receptor beta chains were read from a single sample in a study of response to subunit inactivated influenza vaccine. TCRdb re-called the RT-PCR reads through MiXCR, storing one row per CDR3 protein. This table holds around 790,000 distinct CDR3 sequences, 21% found once. Here the sequenced sample was PBMCs from blood, taken 4 to 6 days after vaccination. The origin of the receptors is a middle-aged man who received an inactivated influenza vaccine. Each CDR3 is given with its conserved first and last residue. The D gene is left open where the match is weak. Where a row states a size, it is once, few, many or the class of an expanded clone; other rows omit it.

TRBJ2-2 | - | TRBV14 | TRBD1 | CASSRPGQAAGELFF | TGTGCCAGCAGCCGACCGGGACAGGCCGCCGGGGAGCTGTTTTTT
TRBJ2-2 | few | TRBV7-9 | - | CASSLRDGELFF | TGTGCCAGCAGCCTACGGGACGGGGAGCTGTTTTTT
TRBJ2-3 | few | TRBV20-1 | - | CSARSGAGTDTQYF | TGCAGTGCTAGATCCGGTGCTGGCACAGATACGCAGTATTTT
TRBJ1-2 | few | TRBV27 | - | CASSLSPGDYGYTF | TGTGCCAGCAGTTTATCCCCAGGGGACTATGGCTACACCTTC
TRBJ2-1 | - | TRBV11-2 | - | CASTQGGGTYNEQFF | TGTGCCAGCACCCAGGGAGGCGGCACCTACAATGAGCAGTTCTTC
TRBJ2-5 | - | TRBV12-3/TRBV12-4 | - | CASSPQSVSAQYF | TGTGCCAGCAGTCCACAATCCGTCTCGGCCCAGTACTTC
TRBJ2-7 | - | TRBV3-1 | - | CASSQVGQGGHEQYF | TGTGCCAGCAGCCAAGTCGGGCAGGGAGGACACGAGCAGTACTTC
TRBJ2-7 | few | TRBV20-1 | - | CLLQRASYEQYF | TGCCTACTTCAAAGGGCGTCCTACGAGCAGTACTTC
TRBJ2-1 | few | TRBV12-3/TRBV12-4 | - | CASRGRLLYNEQFF | TGTGCCAGCAGAGGACGGTTACTCTACAATGAGCAGTTCTTC
TRBJ2-1 | few | TRBV6-2/TRBV6-3 | - | CASSYLSRQDGQFF | TGTGCCAGCAGTTACCTCAGCCGACAGGACGGGCAGTTCTTC
TRBJ1-1 | - | TRBV12-3/TRBV12-4 | - | CASSSRVRNTEAFF | TGTGCCAGCAGTTCCAGGGTACGGAACACTGAAGCTTTCTTT
TRBJ2-2 | - | TRBV5-1 | - | CASSFQGQGNTGELFF | TGCGCCAGCAGCTTCCAGGGGCAGGGGAACACCGGGGAGCTGTTTTTT
TRBJ2-5 | - | TRBV5-1 | - | CASSIQGAAETQYF | TGCGCCAGCAGCATACAGGGCGCGGCAGAGACCCAGTACTTC
TRBJ2-3 | - | TRBV29-1 | TRBD2 | CCARLAGLSTDTQYF | TGCTGTGCTCGACTAGCGGGCCTCAGCACAGATACGCAGTATTTT
TRBJ2-7 | few | TRBV7-2 | - | CASGQTDTSYEQYF | TGTGCCAGCGGGCAAACCGACACCTCCTACGAGCAGTACTTC
TRBJ2-7 | many | TRBV4-2 | - | CASSQEDRAYEQYF | TGCGCCAGCAGCCAAGAGGACCGAGCCTACGAGCAGTACTTC
TRBJ2-1 | - | TRBV11-1 | TRBD2 | CASSLSSLAGGLNDNEQFF | TGTGCCAGCAGCTTAAGTTCGCTAGCGGGGGGGCTTAACGACAATGAGCAGTTCTTC
TRBJ2-3 | many | TRBV20-1 | - | CSARLKFTTDTQYF | TGCAGTGCTAGACTTAAGTTCACCACAGATACGCAGTATTTT
TRBJ2-1 | many | TRBV28 | TRBD2 | CASSLTLAGMSYNEQFF | TGTGCCAGCAGCCTTACGCTAGCGGGGATGTCCTACAATGAGCAGTTCTTC
TRBJ2-1 | few | TRBV5-1 | - | CASSLAQRTFNEQFF | TGCGCCAGCAGCTTGGCCCAGCGGACTTTCAATGAGCAGTTCTTC
TRBJ2-1 | - | TRBV20-1 | - | CSAMVAGSYNEQFF | TGCAGTGCTATGGTAGCAGGGTCCTACAATGAGCAGTTCTTC
TRBJ1-4 | - | TRBV9 | TRBD1 | CASSARQGIGEKLFF | TGTGCCAGCAGCGCCAGACAGGGCATAGGCGAAAAACTGTTTTTT
TRBJ1-1 | few | TRBV28 | - | CASTQGGRGTEAFF | TGTGCCAGCACCCAAGGGGGGCGCGGTACTGAAGCTTTCTTT
TRBJ1-2 | few | TRBV5-1 | - | CASSYTGSGGYTF | TGCGCCAGCAGCTATACAGGGTCTGGAGGCTACACCTTC
TRBJ1-1 | - | TRBV27 | - | CASSLSKGTEAFF | TGTGCCAGCAGTTTATCTAAGGGCACTGAAGCTTTCTTT
TRBJ2-7 | - | TRBV6-2/TRBV6-3 | - | CASSYLGQVGEQYF | TGTGCCAGCAGTTACCTTGGGCAGGTTGGCGAGCAGTACTTC
TRBJ2-3 | - | TRBV11-1 | TRBD2 | CASSLGRQAGGLRDTQYF | TGTGCCAGCAGCTTAGGTCGTCAGGCGGGGGGCCTCAGAGATACGCAGTATTTT
TRBJ2-7 | - | TRBV9 | TRBD2 | CASSVAASGAQYF | TGTGCCAGCAGCGTAGCTGCTAGCGGAGCCCAGTACTTC
TRBJ2-7 | - | TRBV7-2 | - | CASSLKGWGRPYEQYF | TGTGCCAGCAGCTTAAAAGGGTGGGGCAGACCGTACGAGCAGTACTTC
TRBJ1-1 | - | TRBV12-3/TRBV12-4 | TRBD1 | CASSLLRDSYLNTEAFF | TGTGCCAGCAGTCTCCTCCGGGACAGTTATTTGAACACTGAAGCTTTCTTT
TRBJ2-2 | few | TRBV4-1 | TRBD1 | CASSQRDRGRTGELFF | TGCGCCAGCAGCCAACGGGACAGGGGTCGAACCGGGGAGCTGTTTTTT
TRBJ2-7 | - | TRBV9 | - | CASSVDWDMGEQYF | TGTGCCAGCAGCGTAGACTGGGACATGGGCGAGCAGTACTTC